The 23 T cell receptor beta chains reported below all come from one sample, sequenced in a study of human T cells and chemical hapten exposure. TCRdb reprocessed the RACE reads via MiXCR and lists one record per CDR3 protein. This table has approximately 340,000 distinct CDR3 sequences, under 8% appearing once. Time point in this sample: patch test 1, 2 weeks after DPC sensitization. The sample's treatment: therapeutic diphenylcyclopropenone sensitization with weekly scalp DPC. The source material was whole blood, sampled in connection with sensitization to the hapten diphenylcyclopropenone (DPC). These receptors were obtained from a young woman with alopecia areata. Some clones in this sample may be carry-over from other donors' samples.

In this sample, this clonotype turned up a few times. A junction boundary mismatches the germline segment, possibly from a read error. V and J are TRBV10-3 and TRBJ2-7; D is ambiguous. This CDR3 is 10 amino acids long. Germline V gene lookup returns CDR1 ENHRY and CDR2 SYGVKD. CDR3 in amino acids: CAIIPLYPFF. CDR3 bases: TGTGCCATCATCCCCTTATATCCTTTCTTC.

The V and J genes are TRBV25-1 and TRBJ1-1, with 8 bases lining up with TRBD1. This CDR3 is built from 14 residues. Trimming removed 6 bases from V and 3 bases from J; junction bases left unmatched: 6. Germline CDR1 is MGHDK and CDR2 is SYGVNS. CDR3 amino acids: CASRDGQGDTEAFF. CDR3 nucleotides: TGTGCCAGCAGGGACGGACAGGGCGACACTGAAGCTTTCTTT.

CDR3 bases: TGTGCCAGCAGCCTGGGCACTAGCTCCTATAATTCACCCCTCCACTTT. This encodes CASSLGTSSYNSPLHF. V usage is TRBV5-4 and J usage is TRBJ1-6, with unresolved D. This CDR3 region has 16 residues. The germline gives CDR1 SGHNT, CDR2 YYREEE (reference sequence). Trimming left V 4 bases short and J 0 bases short, with 11 bases between.

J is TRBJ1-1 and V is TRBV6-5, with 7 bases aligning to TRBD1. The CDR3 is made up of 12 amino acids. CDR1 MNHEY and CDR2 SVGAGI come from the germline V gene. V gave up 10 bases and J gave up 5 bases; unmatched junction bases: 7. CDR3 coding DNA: TGTGCCACCAATCAGGGGGGAACTGAAGCTTTCTTT. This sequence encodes CATNQGGTEAFF.

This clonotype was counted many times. CDR3 amino acids: CASSPGPVDYGYTF. CDR3 bases: TGTGCCAGCAGCCCCGGACCTGTCGACTATGGCTACACCTTC. The chain combines TRBV13 with TRBJ1-2; D remains ambiguous. The germline V gene has CDR1 PRHDT and CDR2 FYEKMQ (reference sequence). The V end was cut by 5 bases, the J end by 3 bases, with 13 bases between. There are 14 residues in the CDR3.

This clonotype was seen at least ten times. DNA of the CDR3: TGTGCCAGCAGTTACTCTGCGGGTGACACAGATACGCAGTATTTT. Protein sequence: CASSYSAGDTDTQYF. This chain links TRBV6-2 or TRBV6-3 with TRBJ2-3, with D perhaps TRBD2 (5 bases). The CDR3 sequence is 15 residues long. V dropped 0 bases and J dropped 2 bases, with 9 bases sitting between them. Germline V lookup: CDR1 MNHEY, CDR2 SVGEGT.

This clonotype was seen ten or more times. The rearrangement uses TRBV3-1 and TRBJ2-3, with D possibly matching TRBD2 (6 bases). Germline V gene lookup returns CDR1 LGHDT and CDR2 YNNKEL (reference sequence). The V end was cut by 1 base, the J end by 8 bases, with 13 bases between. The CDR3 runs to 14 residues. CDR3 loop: CASSQGGGEGTQYF. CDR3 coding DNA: TGTGCCAGCAGCCAAGGGGGAGGTGAAGGTACGCAGTATTTT.

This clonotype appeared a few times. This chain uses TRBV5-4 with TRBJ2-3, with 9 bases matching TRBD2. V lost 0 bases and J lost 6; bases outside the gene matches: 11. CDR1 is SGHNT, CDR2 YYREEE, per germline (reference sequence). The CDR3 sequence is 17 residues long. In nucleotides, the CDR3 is TGTGCCAGCAGCTTGGCCAGGCTAGCGGGGTCATACGATACGCAGTATTTT. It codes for CASSLARLAGSYDTQYF.

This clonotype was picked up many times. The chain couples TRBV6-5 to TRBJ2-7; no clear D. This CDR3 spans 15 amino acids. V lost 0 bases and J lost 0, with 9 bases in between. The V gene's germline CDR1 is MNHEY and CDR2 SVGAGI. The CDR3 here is CASSYSIQPSYEQYF. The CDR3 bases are TGTGCCAGCAGTTACTCGATCCAGCCCTCCTACGAGCAGTACTTC.

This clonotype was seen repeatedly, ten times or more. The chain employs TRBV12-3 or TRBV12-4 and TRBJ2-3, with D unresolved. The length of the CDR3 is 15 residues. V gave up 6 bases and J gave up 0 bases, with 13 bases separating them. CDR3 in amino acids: CASRLALGSTDTQYF. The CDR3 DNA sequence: TGTGCCAGCAGGCTCGCCCTGGGCAGCACAGATACGCAGTATTTT.

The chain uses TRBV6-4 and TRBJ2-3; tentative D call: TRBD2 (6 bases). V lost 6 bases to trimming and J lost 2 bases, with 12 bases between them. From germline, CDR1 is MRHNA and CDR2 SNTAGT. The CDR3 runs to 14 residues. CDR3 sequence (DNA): TGTGCCAGCAGGATAGCGGCTTACACAGATACGCAGTATTTT. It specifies CASRIAAYTDTQYF.

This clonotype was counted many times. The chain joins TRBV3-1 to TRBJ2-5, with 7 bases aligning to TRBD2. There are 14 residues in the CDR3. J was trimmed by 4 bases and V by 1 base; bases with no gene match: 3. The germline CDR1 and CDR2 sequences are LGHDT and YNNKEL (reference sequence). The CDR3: CASSQGGGAETQYF. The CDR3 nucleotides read TGTGCCAGCAGCCAAGGCGGGGGAGCAGAGACCCAGTACTTC.

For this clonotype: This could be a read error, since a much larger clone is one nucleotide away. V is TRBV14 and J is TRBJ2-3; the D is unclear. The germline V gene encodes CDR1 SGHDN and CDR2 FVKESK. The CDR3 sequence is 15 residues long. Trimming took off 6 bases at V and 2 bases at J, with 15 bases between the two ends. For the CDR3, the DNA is TGTGCCAGCAGTCGCTTAGAACTTTTCACAGATACGCAGTATTTT. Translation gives CASSRLELFTDTQYF.

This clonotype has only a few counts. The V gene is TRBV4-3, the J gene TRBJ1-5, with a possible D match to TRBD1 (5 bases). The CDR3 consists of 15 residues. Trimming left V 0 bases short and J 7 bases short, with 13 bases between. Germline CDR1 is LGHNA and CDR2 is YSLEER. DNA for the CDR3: TGCGCCAGCAGCCAAGATTCGATCGGGGGGCAGCCCCAGCATTTT. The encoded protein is CASSQDSIGGQPQHF.

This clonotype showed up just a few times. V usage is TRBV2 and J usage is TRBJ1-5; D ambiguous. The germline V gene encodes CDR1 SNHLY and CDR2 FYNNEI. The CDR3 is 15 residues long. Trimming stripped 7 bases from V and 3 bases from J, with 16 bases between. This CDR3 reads CASTLAVKDNQPQHF. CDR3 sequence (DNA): TGTGCCAGCACCTTGGCGGTGAAGGACAATCAGCCCCAGCATTTT.

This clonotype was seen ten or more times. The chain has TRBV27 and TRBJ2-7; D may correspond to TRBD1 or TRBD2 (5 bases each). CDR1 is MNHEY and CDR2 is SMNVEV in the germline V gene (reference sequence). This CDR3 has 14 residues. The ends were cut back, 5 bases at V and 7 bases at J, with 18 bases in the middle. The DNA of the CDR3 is TGTGCCAGCAGTCCCGGACACCACCGGAGGGAGCAGTACTTC. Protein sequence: CASSPGHHRREQYF.

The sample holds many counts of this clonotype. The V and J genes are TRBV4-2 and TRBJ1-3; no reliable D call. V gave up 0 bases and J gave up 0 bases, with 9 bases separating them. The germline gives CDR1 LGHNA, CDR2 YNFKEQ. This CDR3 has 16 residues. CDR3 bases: TGTGCCAGCAGCCAAGATCCCGCCCGCTCTGGAAACACCATATATTTT. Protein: CASSQDPARSGNTIYF.

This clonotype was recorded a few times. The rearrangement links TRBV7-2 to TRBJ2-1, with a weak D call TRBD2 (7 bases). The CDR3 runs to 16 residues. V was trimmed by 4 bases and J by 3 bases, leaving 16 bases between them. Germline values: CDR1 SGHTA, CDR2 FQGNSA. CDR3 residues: CASSWGGGGIYNEQFF. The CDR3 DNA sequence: TGTGCCAGCAGCTGGGGTGGCGGGGGCATCTACAATGAGCAGTTCTTC.

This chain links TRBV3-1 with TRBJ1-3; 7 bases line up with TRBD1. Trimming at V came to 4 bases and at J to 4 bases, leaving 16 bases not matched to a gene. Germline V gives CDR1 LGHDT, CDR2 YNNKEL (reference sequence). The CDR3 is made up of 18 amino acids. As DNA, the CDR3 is TGTGCCAGCAGCCCCCGGACAGGCTATGTTACTGGAGGAAACACCATATATTTT. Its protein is CASSPRTGYVTGGNTIYF.

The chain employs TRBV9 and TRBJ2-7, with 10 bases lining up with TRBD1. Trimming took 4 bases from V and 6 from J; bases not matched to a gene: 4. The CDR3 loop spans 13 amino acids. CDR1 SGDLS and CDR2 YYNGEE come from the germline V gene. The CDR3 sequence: CASSSRTGGEQYF. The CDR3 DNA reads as TGTGCCAGCAGCTCCAGGACAGGGGGCGAGCAGTACTTC.

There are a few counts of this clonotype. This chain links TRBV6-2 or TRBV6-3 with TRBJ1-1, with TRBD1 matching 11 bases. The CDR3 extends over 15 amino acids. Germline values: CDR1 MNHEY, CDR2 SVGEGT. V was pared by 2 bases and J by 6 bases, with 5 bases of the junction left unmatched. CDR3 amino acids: CASSYLWTGGSEAFF. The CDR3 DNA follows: TGTGCCAGCAGTTACCTGTGGACAGGGGGCTCTGAAGCTTTCTTT.

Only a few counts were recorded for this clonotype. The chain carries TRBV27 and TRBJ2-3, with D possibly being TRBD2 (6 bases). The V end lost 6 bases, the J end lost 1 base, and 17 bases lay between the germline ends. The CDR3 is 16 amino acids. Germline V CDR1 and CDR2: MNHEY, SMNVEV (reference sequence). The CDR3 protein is CASSPNRDSGTDTQYF. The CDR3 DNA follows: TGTGCCAGCAGCCCCAACCGGGACTCCGGCACAGATACGCAGTATTTT.

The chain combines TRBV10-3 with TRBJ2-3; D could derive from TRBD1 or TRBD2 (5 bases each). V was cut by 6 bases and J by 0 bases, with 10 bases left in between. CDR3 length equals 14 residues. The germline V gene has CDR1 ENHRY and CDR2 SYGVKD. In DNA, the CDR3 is TGTGCCATCAGGCTCCGGGACAGCACAGATACGCAGTATTTT. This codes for CAIRLRDSTDTQYF.